This T cell receptor beta chain is drawn from a study of blood T cell repertoires in COVID-19. Overall study: The United States, Italy and Spain were the sources of the acute and convalescent COVID-19 samples. T cells, B-cell-depleted T cells, or PBMCs supplied cDNA or gDNA.

Generated by immunoSEQ multiplex PCR, the TCRdb table keeps only in-frame clones and is missing some. The profile shows about 160,000 clones, around nine tenths of them singletons. The receptor comes from a woman between 70 and 85 years old with COVID-19, enrolled during active disease. Sequencing input: peripheral blood.

CDR3 sequence reads: CASSFSTGGSTDTQYF. CDR3 DNA: TGTGCCAGCAGTTTCAGCACAGGGGGTTCCACAGATACGCAGTATTTT. V and J are TRBV28 and TRBJ2-3, with TRBD1 matching 8 bases. This CDR3 region has 16 residues. V lost 3 bases to trimming and J lost 2 bases; unmatched junction nucleotides: 7. The germline CDR1 and CDR2 sequences are MDHEN and SYDVKM.